This TCR beta chain was recorded in a study of shared clonotypes between healthy human individuals. The data were produced by immunoSEQ multiplex PCR, yet TCRdb's version contains in-frame clones alone and is incomplete. The data hold hundreds of thousands of clones, with roughly 78% observed a single time. The sample consisted of memory CD4+ T cells sorted from blood. Subset meaning: CD45RA-negative fraction. This receptor was identified in a woman aged 25 to 39 in good health.

CDR3 nucleotides: TGTGCCAGCAGCGTAGAGCGCTTCTACAATGAGCAGTTCTTC. Translated: CASSVERFYNEQFF. The gene calls are TRBV9 and TRBJ2-1; no clear D gene. The CDR3 is 14 residues long. CDR1 is SGDLS and CDR2 is YYNGEE in the germline V gene. The V and J ends lost 0 bases and 3 bases respectively, with 7 bases between them. The complete variable domain, with remaining parts taken from reference TRBV9 and TRBJ2-1, reads DSGVTQTPKHLITATGQRVTLRCSPRSGDLSVYWYQQSLDQGLQFLIQYYNGEERAKGNILERFSAQQFPDLHSELNLSSLELGDSALYFCASSVERFYNEQFFGPGTRLTVL.